These 22 T cell receptor beta chains were sequenced from one sample in a study of blood T cell repertoires in COVID-19. Some clones are missing from TCRdb's copy, which holds only in-frame ones; the method was immunoSEQ multiplex PCR. The table lists about 120,000 clones, about 79% of them singletons. The source material was peripheral blood. All receptors come from a man aged 70 or older with acute or convalescent COVID-19.

This chain connects TRBV6-2 or TRBV6-3 to TRBJ1-5, with D possibly matching TRBD1 (6 bases). Germline lookup yields CDR1 MNHEY and CDR2 SVGEGT. The V end was cut by 4 bases, the J end by 0 bases, with 19 bases between. CDR3 length: 18 amino acids. CDR3 in DNA: TGTGCCAGCAGTTCGCAACAGGGTTTGGGGAATAGCAATCAGCCCCAGCATTTT. As protein: CASSSQQGLGNSNQPQHF.

This chain links TRBV7-3 with TRBJ1-1; D is unresolved. V lost 4 bases and J lost 2, with 2 bases in between. In germline, CDR1 is SGHTA, CDR2 FQGTGA. The CDR3 covers 11 residues. CDR3 in amino acids: CASSSNTEAFF. CDR3 nucleotides: TGTGCCAGCAGCTCAAACACTGAAGCTTTCTTT. Complete variable domain (other parts from reference TRBV7-3 and TRBJ1-1): GAGVSQTPSNKVTEKGKYVELRCDPISGHTALYWYRQSLGQGPEFLIYFQGTGAADDSGLPNDRFFAVRPEGSVSTLKIQRTERGDSAVYLCASSSNTEAFFGQGTRLTVV.

The V and J genes are TRBV7-6 and TRBJ2-7; 8 bases line up with TRBD2. The CDR3 spans 17 residues. CDR1 is SGHVS, CDR2 FNYEAQ, per germline. V gave up 4 bases and J gave up 0 bases; unmatched junction bases: 11. This CDR3 reads CASSSEAGVRSSYEQYF. The CDR3 DNA follows: TGTGCCAGCAGCTCCGAAGCGGGGGTGCGGAGCTCCTACGAGCAGTACTTC.

The genes are TRBV15 and TRBJ1-3; D perhaps matches TRBD1 (6 bases). V was trimmed by 6 bases and J by 4 bases, leaving 13 bases between them. Per the germline V gene, CDR1 is LNHNV and CDR2 is YYDKDF (reference sequence). The CDR3 extends over 14 amino acids. CDR3 DNA sequence: TGTGCCACCAGACAGGGAACAGCGGGAAACACCATATATTTT. Its protein is CATRQGTAGNTIYF.

The gene calls are TRBV3-1 (or the pseudogene TRBV3-2) and TRBJ2-1, with 9 bases matching TRBD2. V shed 0 bases, J shed 9 bases, and the junction held 6 bases outside the gene matches. From germline, CDR1 is LGHDT and CDR2 YNNKEL (reference sequence). CDR3 length: 15 residues. The CDR3 here is CASSQDSLAGTEQFF. CDR3 nucleotides: TGTGCCAGCAGCCAAGACAGCCTAGCGGGGACTGAGCAGTTCTTC.

The chain carries TRBV15 and TRBJ2-5; 7 positions match TRBD2. The CDR3 loop spans 15 amino acids. The J segment lost 4 bases and the V segment lost 3 bases, leaving 8 bases of the junction unmatched. The germline gives CDR1 LNHNV, CDR2 YYDKDF (reference sequence). The CDR3 DNA reads as TGTGCCACCAGCAGCGACTGGAGGGAGGGAGAGACCCAGTACTTC. This sequence encodes CATSSDWREGETQYF.

This chain links TRBV9 with TRBJ1-6; 8 nucleotides agree with TRBD1. The germline V gene encodes CDR1 SGDLS and CDR2 YYNGEE. The CDR3 runs 15 residues. V dropped 4 bases and J dropped 9; count of bases not matched to a gene: 9. The CDR3 sequence is CASSFQTGAGSPLHF. The CDR3 DNA reads TGTGCCAGCAGCTTCCAGACAGGGGCTGGTTCACCCCTCCACTTT.

The chain has TRBV29-1 and TRBJ1-1, with D unclear. Germline CDR1 SQVTM, CDR2 ANQGSEA. The CDR3 extends over 13 amino acids. V lost 0 bases to trimming and J lost 6 bases, with 11 bases between them. DNA for the CDR3: TGCAGCGTTGAAGATCGGTCGGAGTCTGAAGCTTTCTTT. Its translation: CSVEDRSESEAFF.

J is TRBJ2-7 and V is TRBV9, with 7 nucleotides matching TRBD1. The CDR3 is made up of 14 amino acids. Per the germline V gene, CDR1 is SGDLS and CDR2 is YYNGEE. V lost 3 bases to trimming and J lost 0 bases; unmatched junction nucleotides: 3. CDR3 amino acids: CASSETGNSYEQYF. The CDR3 DNA follows: TGTGCCAGCAGCGAGACAGGGAACTCCTACGAGCAGTACTTC.

V is TRBV14 and J is TRBJ1-2; possibly TRBD1 for D (5 bases). CDR1 is SGHDN, CDR2 FVKESK, per germline. Trimming removed 0 bases at V and 8 bases at J, with 16 bases between. The CDR3 runs 15 residues. CDR3 in amino acids: CASSQEFRASDGYTF. CDR3 bases: TGTGCCAGCAGCCAAGAGTTCAGGGCCTCGGACGGCTACACCTTC. Filled out from reference TRBV14 and TRBJ1-2, the complete variable domain reads EAGVTQFPSHSVIEKGQTVTLRCDPISGHDNLYWYRRVMGKEIKFLLHFVKESKQDESGMPNNRFLAERTGGTYSTLKVQPAELEDSGVYFCASSQEFRASDGYTFGSGTRLTVV.

The gene calls are TRBV19 and TRBJ1-2, with D perhaps TRBD1 (6 bases). Deletions cut 8 bases from V and 4 bases from J, with 23 bases between. CDR1 LNHDA and CDR2 SQIVND come from the germline V gene (reference sequence). The CDR3 runs to 16 residues. CDR3 nucleotides: TGTGCCAGTGTACTAAAGGGGGTCGAGGCTATCTATGGCTACACCTTC. Its translation: CASVLKGVEAIYGYTF.

The CDR3 protein is CSVEVAVAYGYTF. CDR3 DNA sequence: TGCAGCGTTGAAGTGGCGGTAGCCTATGGCTACACCTTC. The V gene is TRBV29-1, the J gene TRBJ1-2; unclear D gene. The CDR3 covers 13 residues. Germline V lookup: CDR1 SQVTM, CDR2 ANQGSEA. V shed 1 base and J shed 4 bases, with 10 bases lying between them.

This chain joins TRBV13 and TRBJ1-2; maybe TRBD1 (6 bases). The germline V gene encodes CDR1 PRHDT and CDR2 FYEKMQ (reference sequence). V was trimmed by 0 bases and J by 1 base, leaving 9 bases between them. There are 15 residues in the CDR3. The CDR3 sequence: CASSLGQGINYGYTF. CDR3 DNA sequence: TGTGCCAGCAGCTTAGGGCAGGGGATTAACTATGGCTACACCTTC.

The V call is TRBV9, the J call TRBJ2-3, with 12 bases lining up with TRBD2. Germline-derived CDR1 and CDR2 are SGDLS and YYNGEE. After removal of 0 bases from V and 4 bases from J, the junction contained 3 bases not matched to a gene. The CDR3 extends over 16 amino acids. For the CDR3, the DNA is TGTGCCAGCAGCGTAGAACTAGCGGGGGGTGCAGATACGCAGTATTTT. Protein product: CASSVELAGGADTQYF.

The V gene is TRBV10-3, the J gene TRBJ1-6; D not certain. The V end lost 3 bases, the J end lost 0 bases, and 6 bases lay between the germline ends. Per germline, CDR1 ENHRY and CDR2 SYGVKD. The CDR3 contains 15 residues. CDR3 nucleotide sequence: TGTGCCATCAGTGATCTGAGCTCCTATAATTCACCCCTCCACTTT. Encoded protein: CAISDLSSYNSPLHF.

This clone was seen ten or more times. V usage is TRBV4-1 and J usage is TRBJ1-1; D is undetermined. The CDR3 contains 13 residues. The V end lost 1 base, the J end lost 6 bases, and 9 bases lay between the germline ends. Germline V lookup: CDR1 MGHRA, CDR2 YSYEKL. This CDR3 is CASSQVPSAEAFF. CDR3 bases: TGCGCCAGCAGCCAAGTACCTTCAGCTGAAGCTTTCTTT.

The chain uses TRBV10-3 and TRBJ2-1; 12 bases are a match to TRBD2. V trimming: 6 bases; J trimming: 4 bases; junction bases outside the gene matches: 4. The CDR3 is 15 residues long. The V gene's germline CDR1 is ENHRY and CDR2 SYGVKD. Written as DNA, the CDR3 is TGTGCCATCAGCCAGACTAGCGGGGGTTACAATGAGCAGTTCTTC. Translation: CAISQTSGGYNEQFF.

The chain joins TRBV11-3 to TRBJ1-1; 8 bases are a match to TRBD1. The CDR3 spans 14 residues. V dropped 5 bases and J dropped 5; count of bases not matched to a gene: 7. Germline lookup yields CDR1 SGHNT and CDR2 YENEEA. Here the CDR3 reads CASSNQGAETEAFF. The CDR3 DNA reads as TGTGCCAGCAGCAATCAGGGGGCTGAGACTGAAGCTTTCTTT.

The chain has TRBV29-1 and TRBJ1-1; perhaps TRBD1 as D (5 bases). The germline CDR1 and CDR2 sequences are SQVTM and ANQGSEA. The CDR3 consists of 12 residues. Trimming removed 7 bases from V and 1 base from J, with 10 bases in between. The CDR3 loop reads CSASTANTEAFF. For the CDR3, the DNA is TGCAGCGCCTCGACAGCGAACACTGAAGCTTTCTTT.

This clone appeared once. The rearrangement links TRBV6-1 to TRBJ1-2; TRBD1 matches 9 bases. Germline trimming cut 3 bases from V and 7 bases from J; bases unmatched to any gene: 12. Germline assignment: CDR1 MNHNS and CDR2 SASEGT. The length of the CDR3 is 16 residues. Here the CDR3 DNA reads TGTGCCAGCAGTGATCAATTTGTCGGGACAGGGCTTGGCTACACCTTC. It is translated as CASSDQFVGTGLGYTF.

The chain recombines TRBV5-6 with TRBJ2-1; 14 bases are shared with TRBD2. V was clipped by 4 bases and J by 9 bases; unmatched bases: 6. CDR3 length equals 15 residues. The germline gives CDR1 SGHDT, CDR2 YYEEEE. The CDR3 DNA reads as TGTGCCAGCAGCACCCGACTAGCGGGGGGGACTGAGCAGTTCTTC. Amino acid sequence: CASSTRLAGGTEQFF.

This chain links TRBV7-2 with TRBJ2-2; 8 bases agree with TRBD1. This CDR3 has 16 residues. After removal of 4 bases from V and 3 bases from J, the junction contained 7 bases not matched to a gene. Germline lookup yields CDR1 SGHTA and CDR2 FQGNSA. The CDR3: CASSSRPGGHTGELFF. The CDR3 nucleotides read TGTGCCAGCAGCTCGCGGCCAGGGGGCCACACCGGGGAGCTGTTTTTT.